Below, 2 T cell receptor beta chains from the same sample are listed, as sequenced in a study of T cells in Graves' hyperthyroidism and ophthalmopathy. Authors of the study amplified TCR beta CDR3 regions from RNA transcripts. TCR CDR3 regions were first amplified by RT-PCR with HTBI primers. TCRdb re-analysed the multiplex PCR reads in MiXCR, keeping a single row per CDR3 protein. This sample has nearly 750,000 distinct CDR3 sequences, with 35% found just once. Sequenced material: blood. The receptors were gathered from a woman in her 40s with Graves' hyperthyroidism.

The chain has TRBV19 and TRBJ1-5; TRBD1 might be the D (5 bases). Trimming left V 0 bases short and J 4 bases short, with 16 bases between. Looked up from germline, CDR1 is LNHDA and CDR2 is SQIVND (reference sequence). This CDR3 has 17 residues. CDR3 residues: CASSIDHRAGKNQPQHF. CDR3 bases: TGTGCCAGTAGTATAGATCATAGGGCAGGGAAGAATCAGCCCCAGCATTTT.

This clonotype has at least ten counts. This chain uses TRBV29-1 with TRBJ1-2, with 11 bases lining up with TRBD1. The length of the CDR3 is 13 residues. Germline V gene sequence: CDR1 SQVTM, CDR2 ANQGSEA. Trimming at V came to 7 bases and at J to 8 bases, leaving 9 bases not matched to a gene. The CDR3 DNA reads TGCAGCGCCAGGACAGGGGGCTTTGGAGGCTACACCTTC. Translated: CSARTGGFGGYTF.